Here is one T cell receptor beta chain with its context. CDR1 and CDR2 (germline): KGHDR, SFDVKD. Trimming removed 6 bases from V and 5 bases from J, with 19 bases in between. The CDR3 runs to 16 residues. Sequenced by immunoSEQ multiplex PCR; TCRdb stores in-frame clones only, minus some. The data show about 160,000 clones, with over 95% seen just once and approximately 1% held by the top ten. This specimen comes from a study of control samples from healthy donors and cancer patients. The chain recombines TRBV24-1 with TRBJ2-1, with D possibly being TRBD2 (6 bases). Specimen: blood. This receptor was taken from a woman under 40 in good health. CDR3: CATSPSLRLGDNEQFF. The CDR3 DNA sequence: TGTGCCACCAGTCCCTCCCTTCGACTAGGCGACAATGAGCAGTTCTTC.